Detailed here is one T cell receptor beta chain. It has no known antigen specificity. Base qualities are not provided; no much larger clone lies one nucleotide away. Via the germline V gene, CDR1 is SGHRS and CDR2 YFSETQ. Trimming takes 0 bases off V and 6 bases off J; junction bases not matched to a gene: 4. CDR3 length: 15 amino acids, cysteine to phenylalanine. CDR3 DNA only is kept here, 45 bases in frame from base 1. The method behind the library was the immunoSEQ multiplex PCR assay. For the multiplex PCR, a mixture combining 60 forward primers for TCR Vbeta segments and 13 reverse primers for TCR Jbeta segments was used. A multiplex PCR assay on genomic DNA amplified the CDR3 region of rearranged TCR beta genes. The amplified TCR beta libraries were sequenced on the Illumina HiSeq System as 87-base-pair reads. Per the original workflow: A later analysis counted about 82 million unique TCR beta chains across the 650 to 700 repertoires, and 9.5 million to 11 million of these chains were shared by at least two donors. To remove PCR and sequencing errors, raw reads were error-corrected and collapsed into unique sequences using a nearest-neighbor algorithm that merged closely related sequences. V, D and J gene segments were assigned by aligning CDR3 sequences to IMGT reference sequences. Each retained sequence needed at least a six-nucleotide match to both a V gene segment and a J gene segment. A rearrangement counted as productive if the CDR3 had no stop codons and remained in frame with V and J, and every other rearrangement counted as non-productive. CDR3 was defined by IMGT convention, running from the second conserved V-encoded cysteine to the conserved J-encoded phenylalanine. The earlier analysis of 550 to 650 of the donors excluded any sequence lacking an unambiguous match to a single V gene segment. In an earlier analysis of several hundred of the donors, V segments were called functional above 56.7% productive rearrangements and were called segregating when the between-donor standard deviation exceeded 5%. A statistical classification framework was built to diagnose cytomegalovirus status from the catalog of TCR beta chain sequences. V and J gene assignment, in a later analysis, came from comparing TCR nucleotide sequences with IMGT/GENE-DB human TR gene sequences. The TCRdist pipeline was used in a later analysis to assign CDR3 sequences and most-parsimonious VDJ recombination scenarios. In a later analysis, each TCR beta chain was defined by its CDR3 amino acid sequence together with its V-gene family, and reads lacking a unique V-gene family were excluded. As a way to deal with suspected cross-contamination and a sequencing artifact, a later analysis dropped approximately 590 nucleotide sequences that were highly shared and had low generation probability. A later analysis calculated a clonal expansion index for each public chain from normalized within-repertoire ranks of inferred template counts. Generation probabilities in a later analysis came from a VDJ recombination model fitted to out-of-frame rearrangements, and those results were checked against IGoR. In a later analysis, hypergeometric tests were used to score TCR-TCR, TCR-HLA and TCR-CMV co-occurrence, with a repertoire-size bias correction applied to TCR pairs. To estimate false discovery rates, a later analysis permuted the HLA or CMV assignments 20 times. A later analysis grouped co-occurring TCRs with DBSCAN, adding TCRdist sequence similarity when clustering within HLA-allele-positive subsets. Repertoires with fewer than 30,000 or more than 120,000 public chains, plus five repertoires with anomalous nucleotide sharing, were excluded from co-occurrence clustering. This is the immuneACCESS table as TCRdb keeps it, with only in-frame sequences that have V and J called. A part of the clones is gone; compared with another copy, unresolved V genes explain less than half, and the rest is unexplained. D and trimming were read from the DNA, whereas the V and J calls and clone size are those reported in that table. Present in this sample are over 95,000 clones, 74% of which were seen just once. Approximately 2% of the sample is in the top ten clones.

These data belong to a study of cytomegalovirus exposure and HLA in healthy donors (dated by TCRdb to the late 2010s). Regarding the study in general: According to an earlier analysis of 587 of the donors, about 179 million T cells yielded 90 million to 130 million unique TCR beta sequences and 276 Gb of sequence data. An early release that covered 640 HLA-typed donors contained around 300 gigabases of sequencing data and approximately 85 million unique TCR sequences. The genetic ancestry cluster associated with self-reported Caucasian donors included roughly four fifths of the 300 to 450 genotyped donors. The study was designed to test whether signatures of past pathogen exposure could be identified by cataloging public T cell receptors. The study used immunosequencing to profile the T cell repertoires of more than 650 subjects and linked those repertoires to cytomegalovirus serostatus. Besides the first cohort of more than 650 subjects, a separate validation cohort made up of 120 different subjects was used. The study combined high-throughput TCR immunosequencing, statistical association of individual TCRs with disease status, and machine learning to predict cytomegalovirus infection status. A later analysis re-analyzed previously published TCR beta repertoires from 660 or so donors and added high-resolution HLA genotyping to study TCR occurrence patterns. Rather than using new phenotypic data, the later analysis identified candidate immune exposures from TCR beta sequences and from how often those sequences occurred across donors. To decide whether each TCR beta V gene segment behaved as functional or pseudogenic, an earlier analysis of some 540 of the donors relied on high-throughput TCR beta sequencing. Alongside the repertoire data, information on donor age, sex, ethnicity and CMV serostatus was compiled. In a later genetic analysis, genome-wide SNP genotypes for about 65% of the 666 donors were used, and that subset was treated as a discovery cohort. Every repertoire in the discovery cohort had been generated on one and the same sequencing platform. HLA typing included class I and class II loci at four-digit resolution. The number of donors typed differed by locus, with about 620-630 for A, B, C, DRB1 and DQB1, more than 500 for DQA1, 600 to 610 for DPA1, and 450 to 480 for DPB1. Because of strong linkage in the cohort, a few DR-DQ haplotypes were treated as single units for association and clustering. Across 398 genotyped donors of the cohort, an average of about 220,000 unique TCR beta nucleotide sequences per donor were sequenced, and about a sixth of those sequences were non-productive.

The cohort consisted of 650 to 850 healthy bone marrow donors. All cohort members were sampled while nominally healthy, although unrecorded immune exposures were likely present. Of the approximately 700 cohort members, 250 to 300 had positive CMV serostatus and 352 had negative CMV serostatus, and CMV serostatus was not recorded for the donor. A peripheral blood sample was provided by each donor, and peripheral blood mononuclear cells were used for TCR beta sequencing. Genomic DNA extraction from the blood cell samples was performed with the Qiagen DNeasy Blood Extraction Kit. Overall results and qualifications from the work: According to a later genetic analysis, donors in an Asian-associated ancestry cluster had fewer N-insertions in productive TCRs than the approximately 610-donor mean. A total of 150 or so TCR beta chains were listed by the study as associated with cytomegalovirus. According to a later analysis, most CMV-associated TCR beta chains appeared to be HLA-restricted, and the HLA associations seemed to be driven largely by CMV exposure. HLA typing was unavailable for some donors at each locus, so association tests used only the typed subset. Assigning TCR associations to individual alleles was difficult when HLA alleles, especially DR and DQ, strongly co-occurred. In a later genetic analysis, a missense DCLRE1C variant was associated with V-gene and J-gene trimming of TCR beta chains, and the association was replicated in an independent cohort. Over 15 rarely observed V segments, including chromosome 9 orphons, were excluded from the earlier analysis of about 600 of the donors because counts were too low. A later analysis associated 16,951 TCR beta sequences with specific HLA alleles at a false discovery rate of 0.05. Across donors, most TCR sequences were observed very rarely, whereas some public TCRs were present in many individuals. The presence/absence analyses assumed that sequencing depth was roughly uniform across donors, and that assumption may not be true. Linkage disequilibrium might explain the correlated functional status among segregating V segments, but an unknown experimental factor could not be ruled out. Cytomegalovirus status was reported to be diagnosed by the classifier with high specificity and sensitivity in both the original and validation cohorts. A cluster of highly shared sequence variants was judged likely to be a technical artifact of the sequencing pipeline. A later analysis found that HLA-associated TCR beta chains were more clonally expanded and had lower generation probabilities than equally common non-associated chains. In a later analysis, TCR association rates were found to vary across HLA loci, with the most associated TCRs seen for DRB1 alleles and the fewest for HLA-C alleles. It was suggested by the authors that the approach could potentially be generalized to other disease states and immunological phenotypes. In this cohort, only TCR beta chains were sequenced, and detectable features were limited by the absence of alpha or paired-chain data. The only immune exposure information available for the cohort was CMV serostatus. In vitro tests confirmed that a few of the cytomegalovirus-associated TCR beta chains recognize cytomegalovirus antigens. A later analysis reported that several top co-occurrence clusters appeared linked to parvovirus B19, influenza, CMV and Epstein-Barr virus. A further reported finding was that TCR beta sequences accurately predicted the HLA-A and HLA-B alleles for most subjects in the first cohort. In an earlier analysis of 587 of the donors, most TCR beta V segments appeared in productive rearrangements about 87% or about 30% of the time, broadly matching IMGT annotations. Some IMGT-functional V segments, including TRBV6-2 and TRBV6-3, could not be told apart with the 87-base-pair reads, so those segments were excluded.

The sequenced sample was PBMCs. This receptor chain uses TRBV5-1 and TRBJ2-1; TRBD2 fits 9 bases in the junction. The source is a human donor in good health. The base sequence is TGCGCCAGCAGCTTGGCCGGGACTAGCAGCAATGAGCAGTTCTTC. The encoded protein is CASSLAGTSSNEQFF.